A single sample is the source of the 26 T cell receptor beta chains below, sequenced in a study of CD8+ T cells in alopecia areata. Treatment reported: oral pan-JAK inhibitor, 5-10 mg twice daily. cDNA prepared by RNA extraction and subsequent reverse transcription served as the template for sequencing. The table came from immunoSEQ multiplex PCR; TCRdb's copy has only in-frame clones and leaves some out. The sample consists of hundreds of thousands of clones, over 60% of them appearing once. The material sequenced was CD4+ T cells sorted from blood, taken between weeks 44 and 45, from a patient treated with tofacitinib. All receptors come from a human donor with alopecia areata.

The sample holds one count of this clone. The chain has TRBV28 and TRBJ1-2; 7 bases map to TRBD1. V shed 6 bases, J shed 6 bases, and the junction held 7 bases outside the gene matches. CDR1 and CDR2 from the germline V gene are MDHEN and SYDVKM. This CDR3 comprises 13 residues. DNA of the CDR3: TGTGCCAGCAGCTTAGGACAGGCGGATGGCTACACCTTC. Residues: CASSLGQADGYTF.

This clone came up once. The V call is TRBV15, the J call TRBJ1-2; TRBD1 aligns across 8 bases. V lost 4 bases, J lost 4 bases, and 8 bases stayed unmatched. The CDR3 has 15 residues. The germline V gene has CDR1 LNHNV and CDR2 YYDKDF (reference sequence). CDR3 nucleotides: TGTGCCACCAGCATAAGGACAGGGCCCATCTATGGCTACACCTTC. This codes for CATSIRTGPIYGYTF.

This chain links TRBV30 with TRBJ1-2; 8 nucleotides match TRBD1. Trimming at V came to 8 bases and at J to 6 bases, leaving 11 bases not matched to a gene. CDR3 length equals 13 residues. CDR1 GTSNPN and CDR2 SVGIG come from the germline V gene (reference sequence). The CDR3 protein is CARSPGGLHGYTF. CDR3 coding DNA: TGTGCCAGGTCCCCAGGGGGCCTCCATGGCTACACCTTC.

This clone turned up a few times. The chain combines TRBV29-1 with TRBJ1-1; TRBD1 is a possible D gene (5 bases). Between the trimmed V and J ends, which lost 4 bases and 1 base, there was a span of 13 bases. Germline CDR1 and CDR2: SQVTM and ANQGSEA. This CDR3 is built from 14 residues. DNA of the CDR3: TGCAGCGTTGTGGGGGGGACGCAGAACACTGAAGCTTTCTTT. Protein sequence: CSVVGGTQNTEAFF.

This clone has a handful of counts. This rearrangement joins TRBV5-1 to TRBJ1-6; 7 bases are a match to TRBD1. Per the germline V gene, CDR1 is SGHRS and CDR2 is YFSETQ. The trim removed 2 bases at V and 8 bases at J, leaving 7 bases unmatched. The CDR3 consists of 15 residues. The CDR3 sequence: CASSLPTGMDSPLHF. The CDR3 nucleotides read TGCGCCAGCAGCTTACCGACAGGGATGGATTCACCCCTCCACTTT. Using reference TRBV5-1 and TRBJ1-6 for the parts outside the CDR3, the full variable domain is KAGVTQTPRYLIKTRGQQVTLSCSPISGHRSVSWYQQTPGQGLQFLFEYFSETQRNKGNFPGRFSGRQFSNSRSEMNVSTLELGDSALYLCASSLPTGMDSPLHFGNGTRLTVT.

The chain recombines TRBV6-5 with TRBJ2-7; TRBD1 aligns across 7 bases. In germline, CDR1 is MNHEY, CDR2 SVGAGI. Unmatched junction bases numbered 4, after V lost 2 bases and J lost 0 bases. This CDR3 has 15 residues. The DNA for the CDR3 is TGTGCCAGCAGTTACCATGCAGGGGGCTCCTACGAGCAGTACTTC. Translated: CASSYHAGGSYEQYF.

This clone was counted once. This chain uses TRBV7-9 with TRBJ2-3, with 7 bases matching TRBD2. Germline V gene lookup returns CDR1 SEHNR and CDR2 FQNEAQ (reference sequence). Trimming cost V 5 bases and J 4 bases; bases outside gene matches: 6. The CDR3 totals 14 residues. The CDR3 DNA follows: TGTGCCAGCAGCCCCCGACTAGCCTCAGATACGCAGTATTTT. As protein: CASSPRLASDTQYF.

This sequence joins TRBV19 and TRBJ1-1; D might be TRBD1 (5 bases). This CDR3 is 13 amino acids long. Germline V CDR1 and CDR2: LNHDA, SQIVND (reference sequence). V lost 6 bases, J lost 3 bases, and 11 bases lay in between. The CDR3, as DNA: TGTGCCAGTAGGGCCCCCAGGGACACTGAAGCTTTCTTT. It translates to CASRAPRDTEAFF.

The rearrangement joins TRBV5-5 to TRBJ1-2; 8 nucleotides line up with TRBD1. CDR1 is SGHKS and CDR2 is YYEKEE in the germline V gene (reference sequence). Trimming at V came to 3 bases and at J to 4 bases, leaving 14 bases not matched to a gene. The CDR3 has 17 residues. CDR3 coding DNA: TGTGCCAGCAGCTCCGGTGGGGCAGGGGGCGATGGCTATGGCTACACCTTC. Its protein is CASSSGGAGGDGYGYTF.

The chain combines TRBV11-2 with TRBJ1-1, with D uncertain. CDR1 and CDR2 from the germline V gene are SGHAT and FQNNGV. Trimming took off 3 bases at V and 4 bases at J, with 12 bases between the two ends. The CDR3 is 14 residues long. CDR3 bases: TGTGCCAGCAGCTTCCCAGGTATGGGCACTGAAGCTTTCTTT. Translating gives CASSFPGMGTEAFF.

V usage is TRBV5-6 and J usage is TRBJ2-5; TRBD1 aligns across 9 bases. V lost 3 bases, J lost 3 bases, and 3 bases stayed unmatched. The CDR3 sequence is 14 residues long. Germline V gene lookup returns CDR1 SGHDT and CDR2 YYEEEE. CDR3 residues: CASSSGQGKETQYF. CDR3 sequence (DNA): TGTGCCAGCAGCTCGGGACAGGGAAAAGAGACCCAGTACTTC.

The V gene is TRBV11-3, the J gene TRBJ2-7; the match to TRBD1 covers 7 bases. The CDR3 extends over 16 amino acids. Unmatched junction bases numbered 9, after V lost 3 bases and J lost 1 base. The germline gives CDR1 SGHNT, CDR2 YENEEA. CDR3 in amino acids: CASSFYLPTGSYEQYF. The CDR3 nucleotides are TGTGCCAGCAGCTTCTACCTGCCGACAGGGTCCTACGAGCAGTACTTC.

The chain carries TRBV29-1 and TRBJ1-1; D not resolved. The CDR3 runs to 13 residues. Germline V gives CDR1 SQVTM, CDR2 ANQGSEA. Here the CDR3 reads CISREDGNTEAFF. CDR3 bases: TGCATCTCCAGAGAGGACGGCAACACTGAAGCTTTCTTT.

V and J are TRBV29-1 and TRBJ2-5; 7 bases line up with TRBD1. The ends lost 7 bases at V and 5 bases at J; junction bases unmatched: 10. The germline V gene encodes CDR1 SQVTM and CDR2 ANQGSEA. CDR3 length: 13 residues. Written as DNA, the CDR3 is TGCAGCGCTCGACAGGGATGGGTGGAGACCCAGTACTTC. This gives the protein CSARQGWVETQYF. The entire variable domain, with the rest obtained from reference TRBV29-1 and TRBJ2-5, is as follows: SAVISQKPSRDICQRGTSLTIQCQVDSQVTMMFWYRQQPGQSLTLIATANQGSEATYESGFVIDKFPISRPNLTFSTLTVSNMSPEDSSIYLCSARQGWVETQYFGPGTRLLVL.

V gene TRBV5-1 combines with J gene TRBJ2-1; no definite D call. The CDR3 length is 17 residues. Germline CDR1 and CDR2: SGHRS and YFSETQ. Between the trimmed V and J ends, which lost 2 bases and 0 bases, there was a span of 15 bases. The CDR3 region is CASSFLSRPSSYNEQFF. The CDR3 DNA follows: TGCGCCAGCAGCTTCCTCAGCCGCCCCAGCTCCTACAATGAGCAGTTCTTC.

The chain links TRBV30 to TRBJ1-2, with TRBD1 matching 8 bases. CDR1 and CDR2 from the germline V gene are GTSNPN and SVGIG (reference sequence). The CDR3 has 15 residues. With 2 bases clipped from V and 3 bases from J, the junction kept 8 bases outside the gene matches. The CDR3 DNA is TGTGCCTGGAGTCCGGTCGACAGGGGAGACTATGGCTACACCTTC. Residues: CAWSPVDRGDYGYTF.

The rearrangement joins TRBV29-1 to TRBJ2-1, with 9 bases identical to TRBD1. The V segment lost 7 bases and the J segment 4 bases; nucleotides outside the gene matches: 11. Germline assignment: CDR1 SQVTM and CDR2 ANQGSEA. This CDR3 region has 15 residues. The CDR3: CSGESGGQGYNEQFF. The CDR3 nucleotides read TGCAGCGGCGAGTCGGGGGGACAGGGTTACAATGAGCAGTTCTTC.

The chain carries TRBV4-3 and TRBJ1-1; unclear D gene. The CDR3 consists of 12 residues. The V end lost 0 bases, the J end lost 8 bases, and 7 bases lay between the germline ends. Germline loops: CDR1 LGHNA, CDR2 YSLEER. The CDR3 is CASSQDEGEAFF. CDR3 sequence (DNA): TGCGCCAGCAGCCAAGATGAAGGGGAAGCTTTCTTT.

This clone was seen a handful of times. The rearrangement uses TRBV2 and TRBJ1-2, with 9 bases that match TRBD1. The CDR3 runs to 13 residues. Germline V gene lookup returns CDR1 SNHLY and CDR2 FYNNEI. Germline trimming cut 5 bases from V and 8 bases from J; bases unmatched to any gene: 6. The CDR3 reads CASSRTGERGYTF. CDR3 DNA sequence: TGTGCCAGCAGTCGGACAGGGGAAAGGGGCTACACCTTC.

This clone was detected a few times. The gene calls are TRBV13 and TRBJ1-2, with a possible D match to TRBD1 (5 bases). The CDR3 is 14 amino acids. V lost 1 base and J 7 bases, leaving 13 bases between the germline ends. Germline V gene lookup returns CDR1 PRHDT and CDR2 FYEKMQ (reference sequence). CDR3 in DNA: TGTGCCAGCAGCTTAGAGGGGACCTTCGTTGGCTACACCTTC. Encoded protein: CASSLEGTFVGYTF.

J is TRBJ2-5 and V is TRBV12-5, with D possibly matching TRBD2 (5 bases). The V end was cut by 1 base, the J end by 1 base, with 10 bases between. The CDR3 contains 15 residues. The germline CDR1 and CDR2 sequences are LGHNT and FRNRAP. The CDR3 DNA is TGTGCTAGTGGTTTGGGACTAACGACCCAAGAGACCCAGTACTTC. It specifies CASGLGLTTQETQYF.

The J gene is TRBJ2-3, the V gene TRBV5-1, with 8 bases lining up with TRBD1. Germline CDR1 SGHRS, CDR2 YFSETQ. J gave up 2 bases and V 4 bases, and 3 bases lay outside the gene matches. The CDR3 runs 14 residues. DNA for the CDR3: TGCGCCAGCAGCGCGGGACAGGACACAGATACGCAGTATTTT. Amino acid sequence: CASSAGQDTDTQYF.

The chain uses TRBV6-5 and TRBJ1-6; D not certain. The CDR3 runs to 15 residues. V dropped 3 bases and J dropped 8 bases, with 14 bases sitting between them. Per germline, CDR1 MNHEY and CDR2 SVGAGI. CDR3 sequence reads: CASSYQTPVDSPLHF. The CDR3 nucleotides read TGTGCCAGCAGTTATCAAACCCCAGTGGATTCACCCCTCCACTTT.

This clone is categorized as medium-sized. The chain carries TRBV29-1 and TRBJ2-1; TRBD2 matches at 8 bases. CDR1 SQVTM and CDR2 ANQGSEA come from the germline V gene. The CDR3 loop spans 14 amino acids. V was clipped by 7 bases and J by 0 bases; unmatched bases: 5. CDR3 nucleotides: TGCAGCGGTGTTAGCGGGGACTCCTACAATGAGCAGTTCTTC. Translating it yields CSGVSGDSYNEQFF.

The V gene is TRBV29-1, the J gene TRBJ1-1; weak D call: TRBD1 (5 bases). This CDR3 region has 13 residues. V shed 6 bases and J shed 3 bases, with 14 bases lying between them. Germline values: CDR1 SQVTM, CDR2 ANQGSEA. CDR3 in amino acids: CSVEGLGDTEAFF. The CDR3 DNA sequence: TGCAGCGTCGAGGGGTTAGGAGACACTGAAGCTTTCTTT.

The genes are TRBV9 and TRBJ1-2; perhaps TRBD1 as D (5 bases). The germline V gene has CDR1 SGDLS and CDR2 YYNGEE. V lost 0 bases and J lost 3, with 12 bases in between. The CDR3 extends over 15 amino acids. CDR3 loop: CASSVASTDYYGYTF. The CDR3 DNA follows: TGTGCCAGCAGCGTAGCATCGACAGACTACTATGGCTACACCTTC.